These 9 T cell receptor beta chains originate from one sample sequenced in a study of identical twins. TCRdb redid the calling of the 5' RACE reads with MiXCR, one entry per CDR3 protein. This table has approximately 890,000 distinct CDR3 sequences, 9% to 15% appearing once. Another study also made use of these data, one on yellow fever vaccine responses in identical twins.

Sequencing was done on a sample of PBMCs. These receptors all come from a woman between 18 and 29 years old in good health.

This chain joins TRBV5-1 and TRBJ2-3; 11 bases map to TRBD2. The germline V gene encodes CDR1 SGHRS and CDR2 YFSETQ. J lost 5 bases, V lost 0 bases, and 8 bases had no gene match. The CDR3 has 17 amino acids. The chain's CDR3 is CASSLVAGGILGDTQYF. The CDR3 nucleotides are TGCGCCAGCAGCTTGGTAGCGGGGGGGATTTTGGGAGATACGCAGTATTTT.

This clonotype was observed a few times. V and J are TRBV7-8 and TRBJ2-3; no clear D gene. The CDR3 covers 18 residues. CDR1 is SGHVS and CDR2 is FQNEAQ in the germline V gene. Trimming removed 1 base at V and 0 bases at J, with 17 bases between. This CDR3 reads CASSLDLVRKTSTDTQYF. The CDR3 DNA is TGTGCCAGCAGCTTAGATTTAGTCAGAAAAACTAGCACAGATACGCAGTATTTT. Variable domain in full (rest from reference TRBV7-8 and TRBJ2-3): GAGVSQSPRYKVAKRGQDVALRCDPISGHVSLFWYQQALGQGPEFLTYFQNEAQLDKSGLPSDRFFAERPEGSVSTLKIQRTQQEDSAVYLCASSLDLVRKTSTDTQYFGPGTRLTVL.

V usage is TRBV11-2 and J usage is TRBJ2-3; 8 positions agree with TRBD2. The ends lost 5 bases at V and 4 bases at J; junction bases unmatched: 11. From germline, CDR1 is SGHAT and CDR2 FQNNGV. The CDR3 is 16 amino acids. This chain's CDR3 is CASSQDKGLVADTQYF. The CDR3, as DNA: TGTGCCAGCAGCCAAGATAAGGGACTAGTAGCAGATACGCAGTATTTT.

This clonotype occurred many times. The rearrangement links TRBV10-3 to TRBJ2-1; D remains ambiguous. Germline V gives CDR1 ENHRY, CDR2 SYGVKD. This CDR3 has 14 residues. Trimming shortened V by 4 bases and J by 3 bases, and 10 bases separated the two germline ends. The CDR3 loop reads CAISGGEFYNEQFF. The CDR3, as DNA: TGTGCCATCAGTGGCGGTGAATTCTACAATGAGCAGTTCTTC.

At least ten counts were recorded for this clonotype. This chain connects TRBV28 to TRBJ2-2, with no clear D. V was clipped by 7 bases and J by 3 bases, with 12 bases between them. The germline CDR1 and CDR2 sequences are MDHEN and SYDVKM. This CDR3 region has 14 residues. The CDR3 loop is CASNPVVYTGELFF. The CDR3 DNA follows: TGTGCCAGCAATCCAGTGGTTTACACCGGGGAGCTGTTTTTT.

The CDR3 DNA reads TGTGCCAGCAGCTCCGGGACAGAGACTTACGAGCAGTACGTC. This sequence encodes CASSSGTETYEQYV. This chain links TRBV7-9 with TRBJ2-7; 7 nucleotides align to TRBD1. The trim removed 4 bases at V and 4 bases at J, leaving 7 bases unmatched. This CDR3 contains 14 residues. CDR1 is SEHNR, CDR2 FQNEAQ, per germline (reference sequence).

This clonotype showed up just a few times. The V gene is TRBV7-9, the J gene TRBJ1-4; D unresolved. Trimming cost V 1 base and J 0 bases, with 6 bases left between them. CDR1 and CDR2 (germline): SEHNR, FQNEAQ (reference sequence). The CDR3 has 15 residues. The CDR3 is CASSLDTPTNEKLFF. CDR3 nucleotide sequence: TGTGCCAGCAGCTTAGATACGCCAACTAATGAAAAACTGTTTTTT.

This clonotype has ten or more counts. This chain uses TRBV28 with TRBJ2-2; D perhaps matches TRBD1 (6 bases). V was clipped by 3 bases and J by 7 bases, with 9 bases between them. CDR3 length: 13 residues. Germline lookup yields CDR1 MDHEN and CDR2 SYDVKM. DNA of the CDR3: TGTGCCAGCAGTTTCAGGGGTAACGGGGAGCTGTTTTTT. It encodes CASSFRGNGELFF.

The CDR3 spells CASRQAGGGTDTQYF. In DNA, the CDR3 is TGTGCCAGCAGGCAAGCGGGAGGGGGCACAGATACGCAGTATTTT. V gene TRBV12-3 or TRBV12-4 combines with J gene TRBJ2-3; 10 bases line up with TRBD2. The length of the CDR3 is 15 residues. V gave up 6 bases and J gave up 1 base; unmatched junction bases: 4.